This passage covers 2 T cell receptor beta chains from one sample sequenced in a study of primary melanoma T cells and metastatic recurrence. TCRdb's copy holds only in-frame clones and misses some; the assay was immunoSEQ multiplex PCR. The sample records over a hundred clones, nearly 90% being singletons. The sequenced material came from melanoma tumor tissue. The receptors come from a human donor with melanoma.

The chain has TRBV18 and TRBJ2-5; the D gene could be TRBD1 or TRBD2 (5 bases each). V was trimmed by 6 bases and J by 3 bases, leaving 11 bases between them. The CDR3 is 13 residues long. The V gene's germline CDR1 is KGHSH and CDR2 LQKENI. DNA for the CDR3: TGTGCCAGCTCCAATGGGGGTAAAGAGACCCAGTACTTC. It yields the protein CASSNGGKETQYF.

As to this clone: Mismatch with germline at one junction end may stem from a read error. The chain combines TRBV19 with TRBJ1-4; D is uncertain. Germline V gives CDR1 LNHDA, CDR2 SQIVND (reference sequence). This CDR3 is built from 15 residues. CDR3 bases: TGTGCCAGTAGTTCCCCATCAAGACGATCGGAAAAATTGTTTTTT. Residues: CASSSPSRRSEKLFF.